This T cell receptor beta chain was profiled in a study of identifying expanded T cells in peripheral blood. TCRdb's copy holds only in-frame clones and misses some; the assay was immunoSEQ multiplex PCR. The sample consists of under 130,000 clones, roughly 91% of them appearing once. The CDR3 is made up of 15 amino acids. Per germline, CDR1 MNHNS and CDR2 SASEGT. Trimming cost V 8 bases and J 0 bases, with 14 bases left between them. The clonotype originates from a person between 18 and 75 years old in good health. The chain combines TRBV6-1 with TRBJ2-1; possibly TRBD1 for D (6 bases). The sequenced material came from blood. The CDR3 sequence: CASFYRDLSYNEQFF. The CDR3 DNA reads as TGTGCCAGCTTCTACAGGGATCTCTCCTACAATGAGCAGTTCTTC.